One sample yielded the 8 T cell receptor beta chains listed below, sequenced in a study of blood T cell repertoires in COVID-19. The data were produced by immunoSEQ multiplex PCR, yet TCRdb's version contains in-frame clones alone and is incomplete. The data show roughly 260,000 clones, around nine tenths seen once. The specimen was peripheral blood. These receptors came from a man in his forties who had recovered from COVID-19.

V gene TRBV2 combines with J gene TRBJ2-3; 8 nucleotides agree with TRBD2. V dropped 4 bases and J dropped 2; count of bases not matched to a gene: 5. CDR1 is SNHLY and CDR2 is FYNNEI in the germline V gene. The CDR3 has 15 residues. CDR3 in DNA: TGTGCCAGCAGTGGGGTAGCGGGGACCACAGATACGCAGTATTTT. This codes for CASSGVAGTTDTQYF.

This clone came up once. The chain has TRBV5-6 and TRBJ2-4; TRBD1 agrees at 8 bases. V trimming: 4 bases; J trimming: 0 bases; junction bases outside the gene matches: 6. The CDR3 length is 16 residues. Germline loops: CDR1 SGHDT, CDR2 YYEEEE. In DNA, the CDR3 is TGTGCCAGCAGCAGAAGACAGGGGCTAGCCAAAAACATTCAGTACTTC. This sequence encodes CASSRRQGLAKNIQYF.

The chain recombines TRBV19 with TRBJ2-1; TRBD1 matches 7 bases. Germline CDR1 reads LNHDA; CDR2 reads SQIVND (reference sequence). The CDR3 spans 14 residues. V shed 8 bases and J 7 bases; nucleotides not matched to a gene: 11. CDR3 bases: TGTGCCAGTGGGGTTACAGGGGCATATAATGAGCAGTTCTTC. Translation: CASGVTGAYNEQFF.

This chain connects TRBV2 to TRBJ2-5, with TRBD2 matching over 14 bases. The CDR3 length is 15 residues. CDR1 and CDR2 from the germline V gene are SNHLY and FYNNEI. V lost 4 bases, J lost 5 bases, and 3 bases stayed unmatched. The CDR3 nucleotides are TGTGCCAGCAGTGGGACTAGCGGGAGGCTGGAGACCCAGTACTTC. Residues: CASSGTSGRLETQYF.

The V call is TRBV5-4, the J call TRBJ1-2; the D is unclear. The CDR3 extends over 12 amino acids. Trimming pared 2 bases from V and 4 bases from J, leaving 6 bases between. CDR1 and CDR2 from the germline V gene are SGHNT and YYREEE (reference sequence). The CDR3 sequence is CASSFPSYGYTF. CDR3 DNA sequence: TGTGCCAGCAGCTTCCCCAGCTATGGCTACACCTTC.

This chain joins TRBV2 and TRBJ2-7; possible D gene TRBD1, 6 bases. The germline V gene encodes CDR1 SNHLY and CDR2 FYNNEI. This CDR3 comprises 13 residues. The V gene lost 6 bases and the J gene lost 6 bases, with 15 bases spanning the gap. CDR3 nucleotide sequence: TGTGCCAGCAGACAGACAGGCGGAAGCGAGCAGTACTTC. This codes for CASRQTGGSEQYF.

The DNA for the CDR3 is TGTGCCAGCAGCCCTGACAGGGGAGGCTATGGCTACACCTTC. This gives the protein CASSPDRGGYGYTF. The genes are TRBV2 and TRBJ1-2, with TRBD1 matching 8 bases. Germline values: CDR1 SNHLY, CDR2 FYNNEI. The CDR3 extends over 14 amino acids. J gave up 4 bases and V 6 bases, and 7 bases lay outside the gene matches.

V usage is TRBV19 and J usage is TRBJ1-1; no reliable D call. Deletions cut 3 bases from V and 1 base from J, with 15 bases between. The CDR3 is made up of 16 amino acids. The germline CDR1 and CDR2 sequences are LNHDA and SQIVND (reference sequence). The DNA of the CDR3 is TGTGCCAGTAGTATCTTATTACCGGCGGGGAACACTGAAGCTTTCTTT. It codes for CASSILLPAGNTEAFF.